These 25 T cell receptor beta chains came from one sample sequenced in a study of glioma-infiltrating T cells. The iRepertoire nested amplicon-rescue multiplex PCR amplified TCR alpha and beta CDR3s from RNA. One entry per CDR3 protein results from TCRdb running MiXCR on the multiplex PCR reads. Among under 150,000 distinct CDR3 sequences listed, around 25% were seen once. Sequencing was performed on glioma tissue, nonneoplastic brain tissue, or PBMCs (not recorded which). These receptors were obtained from a human donor with low-grade glioma or glioblastoma, undergoing nonglioma brain surgery, or in good health (not recorded which).

Only a few counts were recorded for this clonotype. The V and J genes are TRBV19 and TRBJ2-2; D is perhaps TRBD1 or TRBD2 (7 bases each). Germline CDR1 is LNHDA and CDR2 is SQIVND (reference sequence). V lost 4 bases and J 4 bases, leaving 13 bases between the germline ends. The CDR3 spans 15 residues. The chain's CDR3 is CASSRQGGSTGELFF. The CDR3 DNA reads TGTGCCAGTAGTAGGCAGGGGGGGAGCACCGGGGAGCTGTTTTTT.

J is TRBJ2-7 and V is TRBV5-6, with a tentative D call TRBD2 (6 bases). Germline V lookup: CDR1 SGHDT, CDR2 YYEEEE. The CDR3 length is 15 residues. Trimming pared 3 bases from V and 0 bases from J, leaving 13 bases between. CDR3 bases: TGTGCCAGCAGCTCTCTCGGGGAGGACTCCTACGAGCAGTACGTC. It codes for CASSSLGEDSYEQYV.

With respect to this clonotype: The missing conserved phenylalanine or tryptophan at the end of this CDR3 makes a read error likely. The chain uses TRBV7-2 and TRBJ1-5, with 8 bases matching TRBD1. Germline V lookup: CDR1 SGHTA, CDR2 FQGNSA. V lost 5 bases, J lost 2 bases, and 5 bases stayed unmatched. The CDR3 consists of 15 residues. The CDR3 DNA reads as TGTGCCAGCAGCAAAGGACAGGGACGCAATCAGCCCCAGCATCTT. It yields the protein CASSKGQGRNQPQHL.

The chain joins TRBV20-1 to TRBJ2-5; possibly TRBD2 for D (6 bases). Germline loops: CDR1 DFQATT, CDR2 SNEGSKA (reference sequence). This CDR3 contains 17 residues. V lost 6 bases to trimming and J lost 5 bases, with 28 bases between them. Here the CDR3 DNA reads TGCAGTGCGAAGCCCGGACTAACGGTTTATACATCGGAGACCCAGTACTTC. Translation gives CSAKPGLTVYTSETQYF.

This clonotype was found a few times. The chain links TRBV29-1 to TRBJ2-3, with D perhaps TRBD1 or TRBD2 (6 bases each). The germline gives CDR1 SQVTM, CDR2 ANQGSEA. V was cut by 4 bases and J by 2 bases, with 7 bases left in between. The length of the CDR3 is 12 residues. The CDR3 DNA follows: TGCAGCGTTGCGGGGGCCACAGATACGCAGTATTTT. It codes for CSVAGATDTQYF.

This clonotype has more than one count but fewer than ten. The chain joins TRBV29-1 to TRBJ2-3, with TRBD2 as a possible D gene (6 bases). Germline V gene data show CDR1 as SQVTM and CDR2 as ANQGSEA. V gave up 7 bases and J gave up 5 bases, with 16 bases separating them. The CDR3 length is 13 residues. CDR3 loop: CSASRGRGDTQYF. CDR3 nucleotides: TGCAGCGCTTCCAGAGGGCGGGGAGATACGCAGTATTTT.

This clonotype was counted between two and nine times. The chain recombines TRBV12-3 or TRBV12-4 with TRBJ2-5, with 8 bases identical to TRBD1. V shed 7 bases and J 7 bases; nucleotides not matched to a gene: 8. The CDR3 sequence is 13 residues long. DNA of the CDR3: TGTGCCAGCAACCTACAGGGGACAGGGACCCAGTACTTC. This encodes CASNLQGTGTQYF.

A few counts support this clonotype. The gene calls are TRBV7-6 and TRBJ2-3; D is unresolved. Germline V CDR1 and CDR2: SGHVS, FNYEAQ. Between the trimmed V and J ends, which lost 2 bases and 1 base, there was a span of 7 bases. The CDR3 extends over 14 amino acids. Here the CDR3 reads CASSLLWGTDTQYF. The CDR3 region has the DNA TGTGCCAGCAGCTTATTATGGGGCACAGATACGCAGTATTTT.

This clonotype came up a few times. This chain joins TRBV7-2 and TRBJ2-7; 9 bases align to TRBD1. V shed 5 bases, J shed 2 bases, and the junction held 13 bases outside the gene matches. CDR1 is SGHTA and CDR2 is FQGNSA in the germline V gene. The CDR3 runs 17 residues. The CDR3 reads CASSELAPGQGAYEQYV. The CDR3 coding sequence is TGTGCCAGCAGCGAGTTGGCCCCGGGACAGGGAGCCTACGAGCAGTACGTC.

V gene TRBV2 combines with J gene TRBJ2-2; a possible D gene is TRBD2 (7 bases). The V gene lost 6 bases and the J gene lost 0 bases, with 20 bases spanning the gap. CDR3 length: 18 amino acids. Germline assignment: CDR1 SNHLY and CDR2 FYNNEI. CDR3 coding DNA: TGTGCCAGCAGAAGGGGACGGGGGGCCACCGCGAACACCGGGGAGCTGTTTTTT. Translated: CASRRGRGATANTGELFF.

This chain connects TRBV14 to TRBJ2-3; no definite D call. CDR1 and CDR2 (germline): SGHDN, FVKESK. V was pared by 2 bases and J by 3 bases, with 18 bases between. The CDR3 spans 17 residues. The chain's CDR3 is CASSQYPPGWNTDTQYF. The CDR3 nucleotides are TGTGCCAGCAGCCAATATCCCCCAGGTTGGAATACAGATACGCAGTATTTT.

The CDR3 loop is CASSQDRNNEKLFF. The CDR3 nucleotides read TGTGCCAGCAGCCAAGATAGGAATAATGAAAAACTGTTTTTT. J is TRBJ1-4 and V is TRBV3-1, with D unclear. CDR1 and CDR2 (germline): LGHDT, YNNKEL (reference sequence). The CDR3 runs 14 residues. The V end was cut by 0 bases, the J end by 4 bases, with 6 bases between.

V gene TRBV7-9 combines with J gene TRBJ1-1, with TRBD1 as a possible D gene (5 bases). The CDR3 is 15 residues long. Per germline, CDR1 SEHNR and CDR2 FQNEAQ (reference sequence). Trimming shortened V by 1 base and J by 2 bases, and 11 bases separated the two germline ends. CDR3 DNA sequence: TGTGCCAGCAGCTTAGGTGGGACCAAAAACACTGAAGCTTTCTTT. It translates to CASSLGGTKNTEAFF.

The rearrangement joins TRBV19 to TRBJ2-1, with 11 bases matching TRBD2. Germline loops: CDR1 LNHDA, CDR2 SQIVND (reference sequence). The CDR3 consists of 16 residues. The junction had 9 bases not matched to a gene; V was cut back by 4 bases and J by 7 bases. The CDR3 DNA reads as TGTGCCAGTAGTACGGGACTAGCGGCCCTCTGGAATGAGCAGTTCTTC. Amino acids: CASSTGLAALWNEQFF.

This clonotype was observed many times. The J gene is TRBJ2-3, the V gene TRBV28, with TRBD2 matching 7 bases. The CDR3 has 18 residues. The germline gives CDR1 MDHEN, CDR2 SYDVKM. After removal of 2 bases from V and 2 bases from J, the junction contained 13 bases not matched to a gene. The CDR3 DNA reads as TGTGCCAGCAGTTTACCAAGTGGGAGGGGAGGAACCACAGATACGCAGTATTTT. The encoded protein is CASSLPSGRGGTTDTQYF.

The V call is TRBV29-1, the J call TRBJ2-5, with 8 nucleotides matching TRBD1. The CDR3 has 12 amino acids. The junction had 3 bases not matched to a gene; V was cut back by 5 bases and J by 4 bases. Looked up from germline, CDR1 is SQVTM and CDR2 is ANQGSEA. The CDR3 here is CSVSGGGETQYF. The CDR3 nucleotides are TGCAGCGTTTCAGGGGGCGGAGAGACCCAGTACTTC.

J is TRBJ1-1 and V is TRBV2; no reliable D call. The germline gives CDR1 SNHLY, CDR2 FYNNEI. The CDR3 is 13 amino acids. V dropped 4 bases and J dropped 0 bases, with 6 bases sitting between them. CDR3 sequence reads: CASSGDLNTEAFF. The CDR3 coding sequence is TGTGCCAGCAGTGGAGATTTGAACACTGAAGCTTTCTTT.

The sample holds a few counts of this clonotype. The genes are TRBV3-1 and TRBJ2-7; no definite D call. The CDR3 spans 12 residues. Germline V gene data show CDR1 as LGHDT and CDR2 as YNNKEL (reference sequence). Trimming removed 6 bases at V and 3 bases at J, with 9 bases between. The CDR3 coding sequence is TGTGCCAGCAGGGAACTGAGCTACGAGCAGTACGTC. Protein: CASRELSYEQYV.

The rearrangement joins TRBV15 to TRBJ1-4; 8 nucleotides match TRBD1. This CDR3 spans 16 amino acids. Germline V CDR1 and CDR2: LNHNV, YYDKDF (reference sequence). V shed 3 bases and J 7 bases; nucleotides not matched to a gene: 10. CDR3 DNA: TGTGCCACCAGCAGCGACGTAGGAACAGGGGGTGAAAAACTGTTTTTT. Translation: CATSSDVGTGGEKLFF.

In this sample, this clonotype turned up many times. DNA for the CDR3: TGTGCCAGCAGACTGACGGGCACAGATACGCAGTATTTT. Protein product: CASRLTGTDTQYF. The rearrangement links TRBV7-6 to TRBJ2-3, with D unclear. Germline V gene data show CDR1 as SGHVS and CDR2 as FNYEAQ. Trimming took off 6 bases at V and 1 base at J, with 8 bases between the two ends. The CDR3 spans 13 residues.

The chain employs TRBV2 and TRBJ1-5; D is ambiguous. This CDR3 region has 15 residues. Germline values: CDR1 SNHLY, CDR2 FYNNEI. V gave up 7 bases and J gave up 9 bases, with 22 bases separating them. The CDR3, as DNA: TGTGCCAGCAACGGACCGGGCTCCTCGTCGGGGCCCCAGCATTTT. Its protein is CASNGPGSSSGPQHF.

This clonotype came up many times. The V call is TRBV20-1, the J call TRBJ2-7; D perhaps matches TRBD1 (6 bases). The CDR3 length is 13 residues. V lost 5 bases, J lost 2 bases, and 13 bases lay in between. Germline V CDR1 and CDR2: DFQATT, SNEGSKA (reference sequence). CDR3 sequence reads: CSAGTGIPYEQYV. The DNA of the CDR3 is TGCAGTGCTGGAACAGGGATACCCTACGAGCAGTACGTC.

V usage is TRBV2 and J usage is TRBJ1-4; 10 nucleotides align to TRBD1. CDR1 is SNHLY and CDR2 is FYNNEI in the germline V gene. This CDR3 region has 15 residues. V gave up 6 bases and J gave up 7 bases; unmatched junction bases: 8. CDR3 protein: CASRERQGASEKLFF. As DNA, the CDR3 is TGTGCCAGCAGAGAGAGACAGGGGGCGTCTGAAAAACTGTTTTTT. The variable domain in full, completed from reference TRBV2 and TRBJ1-4, reads EPEVTQTPSHQVTQMGQEVILRCVPISNHLYFYWYRQILGQKVEFLVSFYNNEISEKSEIFDDQFSVERPDGSNFTLKIRSTKLEDSAMYFCASRERQGASEKLFFGSGTQLSVL.

This clonotype was counted only a few times. This chain connects TRBV3-1 to TRBJ2-2; TRBD1 is a possible D gene (6 bases). The CDR3 extends over 19 amino acids. The ends were cut back, 3 bases at V and 0 bases at J, with 20 bases in the middle. Germline V CDR1 and CDR2: LGHDT, YNNKEL (reference sequence). The CDR3 bases are TGTGCCAGCAGCCACCCACGGACAGTGTTAAACGCGAACACCGGGGAGCTGTTTTTT. Amino acid sequence: CASSHPRTVLNANTGELFF.

This sequence joins TRBV2 and TRBJ1-1, with TRBD1 matching over 10 bases. This CDR3 has 14 residues. Germline assignment: CDR1 SNHLY and CDR2 FYNNEI. The V segment lost 8 bases and the J segment 2 bases; nucleotides outside the gene matches: 5. CDR3 region: CASRQGAGNTEAFF. The DNA of the CDR3 is TGTGCCAGCCGACAGGGGGCTGGAAACACTGAAGCTTTCTTT.